These T cell receptor beta chains were read from a single sample in a study of T cells in Graves' hyperthyroidism and ophthalmopathy. Each CDR3 protein is one row after TCRdb ran MiXCR on the multiplex PCR reads. The table lists 360,000 or so distinct CDR3 sequences, about 15% of them singletons. Sequencing was carried out using blood. These receptors were obtained from a woman between 55 and 75 years old with Graves' ophthalmopathy. The CDR3 runs from the conserved cysteine through the conserved F or W. A D gene is named only where the DNA matches it firmly. Rows may omit the clone size; those that give it use once, few, many or a size class.

d_gene,j_gene,v_gene,abundance,CDR3nt,CDR3aa
TRBD1,TRBJ2-2,TRBV27,many,TGTGCCAGCAGCCTCGACAGGGCCTCCACCGGGGAGCTGTTTTTT,CASSLDRASTGELFF
.,TRBJ1-4,TRBV11-2,many,TGTGCCAGCAGCTGGGGGGACTTACCCGCGGAAAAACTGTTTTTT,CASSWGDLPAEKLFF
.,TRBJ2-7,TRBV19,few,TGTGCCAGTAGTCCGGGAGCGGAGCTTCGCGAGCAGTACTTC,CASSPGAELREQYF
TRBD2,TRBJ2-3,TRBV20-1,many,TGCAGTGCTAGACCTAGCGGGTACAGCACAGATACGCAGTATTTT,CSARPSGYSTDTQYF
.,TRBJ1-2,TRBV7-9,few,TGTGCCAGCAGCTTAGAATCCGGGGGCTACACCTTC,CASSLESGGYTF
TRBD2,TRBJ2-7,TRBV11-1,many,TGTGCCAGCAGTCGTGGGGCTAGCGGCTACTACGAGCAGTACTTC,CASSRGASGYYEQYF
TRBD2,TRBJ2-2,TRBV19,.,TGTGCCAGTAGTATCCCCGGACTAGGTGGGGAGCTGTTTTTT,CASSIPGLGGELFF
TRBD1,TRBJ1-1,TRBV27,many,TGTGCCAGCAGTCCAGACAGGGGGAGGTACACTGAAGCTTTCTTT,CASSPDRGRYTEAFF
.,TRBJ2-1,TRBV19,.,TGTGCCAGTAGTATGGGGTTCGATGAGCAGTTCTTC,CASSMGFDEQFF
.,TRBJ2-7,TRBV20-1,many,TGCAGTGCGAAAAGGGGTACCTACGAGCAGTACTTC,CSAKRGTYEQYF
.,TRBJ2-5,TRBV11-2,many,TGTGCCAGCAGCTTTGACAGGCAAGAGACCCAGTACTTC,CASSFDRQETQYF
TRBD2,TRBJ2-1,TRBV5-6,many,TGTGCCAGCAGCTTGCTGGCGGGAGTGGTCCATGAGCAGTTCTTC,CASSLLAGVVHEQFF
.,TRBJ2-1,TRBV2,many,TGTGCCAGCAGTGGGACAGCAGCTTACAATGAGCAGTTCTTC,CASSGTAAYNEQFF
.,TRBJ2-7,TRBV19,once,TGTGCCAGTAGTATAGCGGGCGTAGGATCCTACGAGCAGTACTTC,CASSIAGVGSYEQYF
.,TRBJ2-2,TRBV6-5,.,TGTGCCAGCAGTTACTCGAGACAGGGGGAGCTGTTTTTT,CASSYSRQGELFF
.,TRBJ2-2,TRBV9,many,TGTGCCAGCAGCGTATTGTCTAGTGGATCTCTTACCGGGGAGCTGTTTTTT,CASSVLSSGSLTGELFF
TRBD2,TRBJ2-3,TRBV11-2,many,TGTGCCAGCAGCTTAGTAATACTAGCGGTGGGCACAGATACGCAGTATTTT,CASSLVILAVGTDTQYF
.,TRBJ2-4,TRBV11-2,few,TGTGCCAGCAGCTTCGACCCCAAAAACATTCAGTACTTC,CASSFDPKNIQYF
.,TRBJ2-3,TRBV15,.,TGTGCCACCAGCAGAGAACCCCTAGGGACTAGCACAGATACGCAGTATTTT,CATSREPLGTSTDTQYF
TRBD1,TRBJ2-7,TRBV13,many,TGTGCCAGCAGCTTAGGCTTGGCAGGGGGCGAGTACGAGCAGTACTTC,CASSLGLAGGEYEQYF
.,TRBJ2-1,TRBV12-3/TRBV12-4,many,TGTGCCAGCAGCCCTGACTACCAATCCTCCTACAATGAGCAGTTCTTC,CASSPDYQSSYNEQFF
TRBD1,TRBJ1-5,TRBV27,few,TGTGCCACCCAAGAGGCAGGGGGATATCAGCCCCAGCATTTT,CATQEAGGYQPQHF
TRBD1,TRBJ1-4,TRBV19,.,TGTGCCACCCTACCCCCACCGGGACAGGGAAAGGAAAAACTGTTTTTT,CATLPPPGQGKEKLFF
.,TRBJ2-3,TRBV29-1,many,TGCAGCGTTGAAGTTGGGCGACCTTTCACAGATACGCAGTATTTT,CSVEVGRPFTDTQYF
.,TRBJ2-5,TRBV11-2,many,TGTGCCAGCAGCTTGCGAGGGAGTTACGGAGAGACCCAGTACTTC,CASSLRGSYGETQYF
TRBD1,TRBJ2-5,TRBV5-1,many,TGCGCCAGCAGCGTACGGGACAGAGAGACCCAGTACTTC,CASSVRDRETQYF
.,TRBJ2-3,TRBV20-1,many,TGCAGTGCTATTAAGAGGGATCGAGGCACAGATACGCAGTATTTT,CSAIKRDRGTDTQYF
.,TRBJ2-1,TRBV27,many,TGTGCCAGCAGTTTAGTCGTGAGCTCCTACAATGAGCAGTTCTTC,CASSLVVSSYNEQFF
TRBD1,TRBJ2-2,TRBV28,.,TGTGCCAGCAGTTTAGTCACCGGGACAGGGGACACCGGGGAGCTGTTTTTT,CASSLVTGTGDTGELFF
.,TRBJ2-7,TRBV2,many,TGTGCCAGCAATTTGGACTTCGAGCAGTACTTC,CASNLDFEQYF
TRBD2,TRBJ2-2,TRBV28,many,TGTGCCAGCACTCCCTCGGGGGGGCGAAATACCGGGGAGCTGTTTTTT,CASTPSGGRNTGELFF
.,TRBJ2-2,TRBV24-1,.,TGTGCCATCCGGGACGGGGACACCGGGGAGCTGTTTTTT,CAIRDGDTGELFF
.,TRBJ2-5,TRBV20-1,many,TGCAGTGCTCCCCCCGGACGAGGGGGGACCCAGTACTTC,CSAPPGRGGTQYF
.,TRBJ2-7,TRBV5-1,many,TGCGCCAGCAGCGCTTCGGGACCCCCGTACGAGCAGTACTTC,CASSASGPPYEQYF
.,TRBJ1-1,TRBV12-3/TRBV12-4,many,TGTGCCAGCTGGCCCTCAGGGGAGGGTACTGAAGCTTTCTTT,CASWPSGEGTEAFF
.,TRBJ2-3,TRBV2,few,TGTGCCAGCAGTGGGGGGCGCGGCCCAGATACGCAGTATTTT,CASSGGRGPDTQYF
.,TRBJ2-1,TRBV11-2,many,TGTGCCAGCAGCATCCGTAATGAGCAGTTCTTC,CASSIRNEQFF
.,TRBJ1-4,TRBV20-1,few,TGCAGTGCTAGAGTTCGAGGGGAAGTATGGGAAAAACTGTTTTTT,CSARVRGEVWEKLFF
.,TRBJ2-5,TRBV28,many,TGTGCCAGCAGCGGGGACGGACAGCCGAGGGAGACCCAGTACTTC,CASSGDGQPRETQYF
.,TRBJ1-1,TRBV2,many,TGTGCCAGCAGTGAGGGGACTAGGAGGTGGGACACTGAAGCTTTCTTT,CASSEGTRRWDTEAFF
TRBD1,TRBJ2-1,TRBV5-1,few,TGCGCCAGCAGCGCACGGACAGGGGCGGTCTTC,CASSARTGAVF
.,TRBJ2-1,TRBV5-1,many,TGCGCCAGCAGCTCGGGCGGGCTAAACAATGAGCAGTTCTTC,CASSSGGLNNEQFF
TRBD2,TRBJ2-7,TRBV5-1,many,TGCGCCAGCAGCTTCCCCCTAGCGGGAGGGCACGACGAGCAGTACTTC,CASSFPLAGGHDEQYF
.,TRBJ2-7,TRBV6-2/TRBV6-3,few,TGTGCCAGCAGTGTCCTCTCCTACGAGCAGTACTTC,CASSVLSYEQYF
.,TRBJ2-2,TRBV5-1,many,TGCGCCAGCAGCAACCCGGTGGCGGATTACACCGGGGAGCTGTTTTTT,CASSNPVADYTGELFF
.,TRBJ2-2,TRBV19,few,TGTGCCAGTAGAGACGGGGGAAGCACCGGGGAGCTGTTTTTT,CASRDGGSTGELFF
.,TRBJ1-2,TRBV12-3/TRBV12-4,.,TGTGCCAGCAGCCACAAAGCGGGCTACACCTTC,CASSHKAGYTF
.,TRBJ2-1,TRBV20-1,few,TGCAGTGCGGAGGGCGTATACAATGAGCAGTTCTTC,CSAEGVYNEQFF
.,TRBJ2-2,TRBV5-1,many,TGCGCCAGCAGCTTAGACGGATCCAACACCGGGGAGCTGTTTTTT,CASSLDGSNTGELFF
.,TRBJ1-2,TRBV28,.,TGTGCCAGCAGTTTAGAGAACAGAAAGTTCTTCTATGGCTACACCTTC,CASSLENRKFFYGYTF
TRBD1,TRBJ2-3,TRBV2,many,TGTGCCAGCAGTGAGCGGCAGGGGGGCACAGATACGCAGTATTTT,CASSERQGGTDTQYF
TRBD1,TRBJ1-5,TRBV6-1,few,TGTGCCAGCGATGAGGACAGGGGCAATCAGCCCCAGCATTTT,CASDEDRGNQPQHF
.,TRBJ1-2,TRBV6-1,few,TGTGCCAGCAGTTCTAGGGCAGGGGAGGACGGCTACACCTTC,CASSSRAGEDGYTF
.,TRBJ2-1,TRBV2,.,TGTGCCAGCACGTCCAACAATGAGCAGTTCTTC,CASTSNNEQFF